Following are 14 T cell receptor beta chains from one sample sequenced in a study of T cell repertoires in cytomegalovirus infection. These receptors' targets are unknown. TCRdb fed the reads into MiXCR, producing one record per CDR3 protein. The data show about 830,000 distinct CDR3 sequences, less than 35% seen once. Sequenced here: cultured CD8+ T cells from PBMCs, sampled from culture after CMV antigen stimulation. The source of these receptors is a human donor in good health (CMV status not recorded). Some clones in this sample may be carry-over from other donors' samples.

This clonotype was seen a handful of times. The V call is TRBV19, the J call TRBJ1-2; a weak D match, TRBD1 (6 bases). V was trimmed by 7 bases and J by 2 bases, leaving 20 bases between them. The CDR3 covers 16 residues. Germline V gene lookup returns CDR1 LNHDA and CDR2 SQIVND (reference sequence). DNA of the CDR3: TGTGCCAGTAAGATTTACTATACAGGGCTAAACTATGGCTACACCTTC. Its protein is CASKIYYTGLNYGYTF.

DNA of the CDR3: TGTGCCAGTAGTATCGCCTCGGGGGGCCCACCCGGGGAGCTGTTTTTT. Translation: CASSIASGGPPGELFF. The gene calls are TRBV19 and TRBJ2-2; a possible D gene is TRBD2 (7 bases). This CDR3 is built from 16 residues. In germline, CDR1 is LNHDA, CDR2 SQIVND (reference sequence). The V end was cut by 3 bases, the J end by 6 bases, with 17 bases between.

The chain links TRBV7-9 to TRBJ2-7, with 7 bases fitting TRBD1. J gave up 0 bases and V 5 bases, and 1 base lay outside the gene matches. This CDR3 has 13 residues. Germline V gene lookup returns CDR1 SEHNR and CDR2 FQNEAQ (reference sequence). This chain's CDR3 is CASSGQDSYEQYV. The CDR3 bases are TGTGCCAGCAGCGGACAGGACTCCTACGAGCAGTACGTC.

The chain employs TRBV5-6 and TRBJ1-5, with D possibly TRBD1 on 5 matching bases. With 3 bases removed from V and 0 bases from J, the gap between germline ends came to 10 bases. Germline V gives CDR1 SGHDT, CDR2 YYEEEE. CDR3 length: 15 residues. In nucleotides, the CDR3 is TGTGCCAGCAGCTACCAGGGAAATAGCAATCAGCCCCAGCATTTT. Its translation: CASSYQGNSNQPQHF.

The sample holds a few counts of this clonotype. The rearrangement links TRBV6-5 to TRBJ2-3; either TRBD1 or TRBD2 may supply D (5 bases each). The CDR3 spans 16 residues. Looked up from germline, CDR1 is MNHEY and CDR2 is SVGAGI. The V and J ends lost 4 bases and 6 bases respectively, with 20 bases between them. The CDR3, as DNA: TGTGCCAGCAGTTTCGAGCGAGGGCAGGGATCGGATACGCAGTATTTT. Protein sequence: CASSFERGQGSDTQYF.

The CDR3 loop is CASSPLGQVWQYV. CDR3 sequence (DNA): TGTGCCAGCAGCCCTCTAGGACAGGTTTGGCAGTACGTC. This chain connects TRBV14 to TRBJ2-7, with 7 bases that match TRBD1. J lost 9 bases, V lost 4 bases, and 9 bases had no gene match. The CDR3 runs to 13 residues. The germline gives CDR1 SGHDN, CDR2 FVKESK.

The chain links TRBV5-4 to TRBJ1-1, with D hard to call. The CDR3 length is 13 residues. Trimming removed 5 bases at V and 3 bases at J, with 11 bases between. Germline V CDR1 and CDR2: SGHNT, YYREEE (reference sequence). CDR3 bases: TGTGCCAGCAGACTAGACATAGACACTGAAGCTTTCTTT. Translation gives CASRLDIDTEAFF.

This clonotype came up a few times. The rearrangement links TRBV12-3 or TRBV12-4 to TRBJ2-1; 8 positions match TRBD2. The CDR3 totals 16 residues. V trimming: 0 bases; J trimming: 4 bases; junction bases outside the gene matches: 5. The CDR3 reads CASSLALVAGYNEQFF. The CDR3 DNA reads TGTGCCAGCAGTTTAGCGCTAGTAGCGGGATACAATGAGCAGTTCTTC.

This chain links TRBV19 with TRBJ2-1, with 15 bases that match TRBD2. Per germline, CDR1 LNHDA and CDR2 SQIVND (reference sequence). CDR3 size: 16 residues. V lost 5 bases, J lost 7 bases, and 6 bases stayed unmatched. DNA of the CDR3: TGTGCCAGTAGTCCGGGACTAGCGGGGGGTGTAAATGAGCAGTTCTTC. It specifies CASSPGLAGGVNEQFF.

This clonotype has just a few counts. The rearrangement links TRBV28 to TRBJ1-5; D is unclear. V was shortened by 6 bases and J by 10 bases, with 13 bases between the two germline ends. This CDR3 contains 12 residues. Germline V gene sequence: CDR1 MDHEN, CDR2 SYDVKM. The CDR3 loop reads CASSPTKEPQHF. CDR3 DNA sequence: TGTGCCAGCAGCCCGACGAAGGAACCCCAGCATTTT. Full variable domain (outside the CDR3, taken from reference TRBV28 and TRBJ1-5): DVKVTQSSRYLVKRTGEKVFLECVQDMDHENMFWYRQDPGLGLRLIYFSYDVKMKEKGDIPEGYSVSREKKERFSLILESASTNQTSMYLCASSPTKEPQHFGDGTRLSIL.

This sequence joins TRBV6-1 and TRBJ1-6; TRBD1 is a possible D gene (6 bases). The CDR3 has 16 residues. CDR1 and CDR2 (germline): MNHNS, SASEGT. Trimming took off 6 bases at V and 8 bases at J, with 20 bases between the two ends. CDR3 in amino acids: CASSEWAGEDDSPLHF. CDR3 in DNA: TGTGCCAGCAGCGAATGGGCAGGGGAAGATGATTCACCCCTCCACTTT.

Comments on this clonotype: A much larger clone lies a single base off, so this may be a read error. The V gene is TRBV12-3 or TRBV12-4, the J gene TRBJ2-3; 7 bases match TRBD2. V trimming: 3 bases; J trimming: 2 bases; junction bases outside the gene matches: 8. The CDR3 is made up of 16 amino acids. CDR3 bases: TGTGCCAGCAGTTTTTTTGGGGGACTACCCACAGATACGCAGTATTTT. This codes for CASSFFGGLPTDTQYF.

This clonotype was recorded at least ten times. This sequence joins TRBV7-8 and TRBJ1-1; D may be TRBD1 (5 bases). The CDR3 totals 18 residues. V was pared by 2 bases and J by 0 bases, with 19 bases between. CDR1 SGHVS and CDR2 FQNEAQ come from the germline V gene. In DNA form, the CDR3 reads TGTGCCAGCAGCTTACCCGGGTGGCAGGGCGCCGTGAACACTGAAGCTTTCTTT. Residues: CASSLPGWQGAVNTEAFF.

The chain is built from TRBV5-1 and TRBJ2-7, with D possibly matching TRBD1 (6 bases). Germline CDR1 is SGHRS and CDR2 is YFSETQ. This CDR3 has 13 residues. With 4 bases removed from V and 1 base from J, the gap between germline ends came to 9 bases. CDR3 sequence reads: CASSNRESYEQYF. As DNA, the CDR3 is TGCGCCAGCAGCAACAGGGAATCCTACGAGCAGTACTTC.